The clone carrying this T cell receptor beta chain was observed at least ten times. TCRdb re-analysed the 5' RACE reads in MiXCR, keeping a single row per CDR3 protein. The sample consists of approximately 58,000 distinct CDR3 sequences, 14% to 15% of them appearing once. This sample is part of a study of T cells of healthy individuals. V gave up 1 base and J gave up 0 bases, with 5 bases separating them. The CDR3 has 14 amino acids. Germline-derived CDR1 and CDR2 are SGHAT and FQNNGV. The gene calls are TRBV11-2 and TRBJ2-3; D uncertain. This clonotype was obtained from a human donor in good health. The chain's CDR3 is CASSLGLSTDTQYF. The CDR3 region has the DNA TGTGCCAGCAGCTTAGGACTTAGCACAGATACGCAGTATTTT.